The next 3 T cell receptor beta chains were all read from a single sample in a study of tumor-infiltrating lymphocytes in oesophageal squamous cell carcinoma. TCRdb fed the PCR reads into MiXCR, producing one record per CDR3 protein. The repertoire holds 3,500 to 4,500 distinct CDR3 sequences, with just under 20% as singletons. Sequenced material: normal esophageal tissue next to the tumor. The receptors stem from a male donor with esophageal squamous cell carcinoma.

The table lists this clonotype with many counts. A much bigger clone sits one base away, suggesting this may be a read error. V and J are TRBV7-8 and TRBJ2-5, with 8 positions matching TRBD1. Per germline, CDR1 SGHVS and CDR2 FQNEAQ. The CDR3 is 15 amino acids. Losses at the gene ends were 1 base for V and 11 bases for J; bases not matched to a gene: 12. Here the CDR3 reads CASSLGGQERNEQYF. DNA for the CDR3: TGTGCCAGCAGCTTAGGGGGACAGGAGAGGAATGAGCAGTACTTC.

At least ten counts were recorded for this clonotype. The chain joins TRBV7-3 to TRBJ2-6; D not resolved. The germline V and J ends were trimmed by 5 bases and 18 bases, with 5 bases remaining between them. Germline lookup yields CDR1 SGHTA and CDR2 FQGTGA. The CDR3 has 8 residues. The CDR3 is CASSVGTF. The CDR3 DNA sequence: TGTGCCAGCAGCGTGGGGACTTTC.

This clonotype has only a few counts. A much larger clone differs by one base, so this may be a read error. V gene TRBV6-6 combines with J gene TRBJ2-2; D might be TRBD1 or TRBD2, each matching 6 bases. Trimming cost V 11 bases and J 1 base, with 17 bases left between them. Germline V gene sequence: CDR1 MNHNY, CDR2 SVGAGI (reference sequence). This CDR3 has 15 residues. The CDR3 DNA reads as TGTGCCGGACTCTCGGGGGCCGTGAACACCGGGGAGCTGTTTTTT. Protein sequence: CAGLSGAVNTGELFF.